This T cell receptor beta chain derives from a study of blood T cells in healthy people across ages (dated by TCRdb to between 2015 and 2017). For the wider study: In model experiments, template switching captured roughly one uniquely barcoded TCR beta cDNA molecule for every two T cells. To track age-related changes in TCR beta repertoire diversity, the study relied on deep sequencing normalized with unique cDNA molecular identifiers. Four age groups were formed from the donors: young (average 16 years), middle-aged (less than 40), aged (more than 55) and long-lived (82). To avoid experimental bias, donors of different ages were randomly spread across the sequencing lanes. Two additional independent replicas of 1 million unique cDNA reads from the same blood draw were analyzed for two donors (one aged 18 to 30 and one aged 80 or older). The paper as a whole reports these results and caveats: A strong correlation was found between observed TCR beta diversity and the percentage of naive T cells measured by flow cytometry. Compared with the aged group, the long-lived group had more naive CD4+ T cells, fewer expanded clones and increased TCR diversity, a pattern suggesting age selection. Estimates of total diversity from one million sequenced T cells were regarded as lower bounds and underestimates. Because profiling used bulk unsorted PBMCs, naive and antigen-experienced compartments could not be compared conclusively. Because donor CMV infection status was unknown, age-related changes in expanded clonotypes were potentially confounded. Observed TCR beta diversity per million T cells fell roughly linearly with age, and a significant reduction was already apparent by age approximately 40.

This clonotype was seen a few times. The target of this receptor is not known. Per-nucleotide qualities are absent, and no much larger clonotype sits a single base away. Receptor amplification or capture employed 5' RACE. Sequenced using an Illumina HiSeq 2500. A second roughly 6 to 11 cycle PCR used a sample-barcoded 5' primer and a J-beta primer mix. A template-switch 5' adaptor carrying 12 random nucleotides introduced a unique molecular identifier onto each TCR beta cDNA molecule. Each sample yielded at least 2.5 million CDR3-containing paired-end reads. All of the RNA was converted into first-strand cDNA using the Mint cDNA synthesis kit, with a TRBC-specific oligonucleotide serving as the primer. All cDNA was treated with uracil-DNA glycosylase and then went through a first 18-cycle PCR with the universal primers M1SS and BC2_uni_R. The paper's data handling went like this. Each sample was normalized by randomly selecting 1 million high-quality reads, each carrying a distinct molecular identifier. Instead of being binned into consensus sequences, reads with shared molecular identifiers were discarded. CDR3 identification, clonotype clustering and error correction used MiTCR with a Q25 quality threshold and the strictest error-elimination algorithm. Lower-bound total TCR beta diversity was estimated with a nonparametric unseen species model using Euler transformation. TCRdb ran its own pipeline on the public reads, namely fastp trimming at Q25 and MiXCR clone calling, and kept in-frame beta chains. Identical CDR3 protein sequences are pooled into one entry, listed with their most common genes and DNA. The V and J calls were determined by TCRdb, not by the authors. Counted in this sample were roughly 800,000 distinct CDR3 sequences; 55% to 70% of them appeared once. Roughly 22% of the sample goes to the ten largest clones.

Systemically healthy Caucasian individuals from Russia, around 38 in total and aged roughly 6 to 100 years, were included as donors. Roughly 11 milliliters of peripheral blood were drawn from each donor into EDTA-treated Vacutainer tubes. Ficoll-Paque density-gradient centrifugation was used to isolate PBMCs, with at least 7 million per sample. Total RNA, at least 6 micrograms per sample, was extracted from PBMCs with Trizol reagent. For every donor, flow cytometry on a PBMC aliquot measured the percentage of naive CD45RAhigh/CD27high T cells. The CDR3 has 15 amino acids, counting the end cysteine and phenylalanine. Left in the record is the CDR3 DNA by itself, 45 bases read in frame from the first base. V loses 3 bases of germline sequence and J loses 0 bases, and the interval between the two ends is 13 bases. Sequences SGHRS (CDR1) and YFSETQ (CDR2) are obtained from the germline V gene.

The specimen was blood. The receptor chain draws on TRBV5-1 and TRBJ2-7; the D region possibly corresponds to TRBD2 (6 bases align). This TCR was recovered from a man between 25 and 39 years old in good health. CDR3 region: CASSYLEGSSYEQYF. The nucleotides read TGCGCCAGCAGCTATTTGGAGGGAAGCTCCTACGAGCAGTACTTC.